This T cell receptor beta chain was sequenced for a study of identifying expanded T cells in peripheral blood. General study findings and limits: Variance in clone template counts between approximately 2-week samples significantly increased with total template count across all healthy donors. Around 1.2 clones differed between technical replicates, versus about 16 and 19 over time.

The count of this clone is one. Its antigen is unidentified. Germline V CDR1 and CDR2: LNHDA, SQIVND (reference sequence). Trimming cost V 7 bases and J 4 bases; bases outside gene matches: 8. The CDR3 is 15 residues long. Using immunoSEQ multiplex PCR, the repertoire was profiled, and TCRdb retains in-frame clones only, with some absent. The sample shows 100,000 or so clones, roughly 88% of them seen only once. During the collection period, no donor immune events like infections were recorded. Material: blood. The chain has TRBV19 and TRBJ2-2, with 8 positions matching TRBD1. This clonotype was sampled from a person between 18 and 75 years old in good health. The CDR3 region is CASTPDRAGTGELFF. The CDR3 DNA reads TGTGCCAGTACCCCGGACAGGGCGGGCACCGGGGAGCTGTTTTTT. Drawing the rest from reference TRBV19 and TRBJ2-2, the complete variable domain is DGGITQSPKYLFRKEGQNVTLSCEQNLNHDAMYWYRQDPGQGLRLIYYSQIVNDFQKGDIAEGYSVSREKKESFPLTVTSAQKNPTAFYLCASTPDRAGTGELFFGEGSRLTVL.